Listed below are T cell receptor beta chains from one sample, sequenced in a study of neoadjuvant anti-PD-1 for oral cavity cancer. Method: immunoSEQ multiplex PCR; TCRdb's copy keeps in-frame clones and lacks some. The repertoire consists of about 61,000 clones, with more than 60% occurring once and the leading ten covering 2.5% to 3%. The input for sequencing was PBMCs, taken before nivolumab (anti-PD-1) treatment. These receptors came from a person between 35 and 79 years old with oral cavity squamous cell carcinoma. Both conserved end residues are part of each CDR3. The D gene is left open where the match is weak. Not all rows give a size; the values are once, few, many and, for expanded clones, a class.

clone_size	d_call	j_call	v_call	cdr3_nt	cdr3_aa
once	.	TRBJ2-1	TRBV9	TGTGCCAGCAGCGTGAACGGAGGGTCCAGTGAGCAGTTCTTC	CASSVNGGSSEQFF
.	.	TRBJ1-3	TRBV19	TGTGCCAGTAGTATGTCCCGGGGCGCTGGAAACACCATATATTTT	CASSMSRGAGNTIYF
.	.	TRBJ1-2	TRBV9	TGTGCCAGCAGCGCCTCAGGGCAATCTAACTATGGCTACACCTTC	CASSASGQSNYGYTF
once	TRBD1	TRBJ1-1	TRBV5-4	TGTGCCAGCAGCAAGGGACAGGGCTTAGAGTATTACACTGAAGCTTTCTTT	CASSKGQGLEYYTEAFF
.	TRBD1	TRBJ1-2	TRBV6-1	TGTGCCAGCAGTGCCCTTGGGACAGGGGCCCACTATGGCTACACCTTC	CASSALGTGAHYGYTF
.	.	TRBJ2-2	TRBV7-9	TGTGCCAGCAGCTTCGTGAACACCGGGGAGCTGTTTTTT	CASSFVNTGELFF
.	.	TRBJ1-3	TRBV5-6	TGTGCCAGCAGCTCCCCAAGCGGGGCTGGCGAAAACACCATATATTTT	CASSSPSGAGENTIYF
few	TRBD2	TRBJ2-5	TRBV2	TGTGCCAGCAGCGGGACTAGCGGGTACCAAGAGACCCAGTACTTC	CASSGTSGYQETQYF
.	TRBD1	TRBJ2-7	TRBV5-1	TGCACCAGCAGCTACTTACAGGGGTCCTACGAGCAGTACTTC	CTSSYLQGSYEQYF
.	TRBD2	TRBJ2-1	TRBV4-1	TGCGCCAGCAGCCATAGCGGGAGGGCCCTAGGTAGTGATGAGCAGTTCTTC	CASSHSGRALGSDEQFF
.	.	TRBJ1-1	TRBV5-1	TGCGCCAGCAGCTTTCTTCCAAGCACTGAAGCTTTCTTT	CASSFLPSTEAFF
.	TRBD1	TRBJ1-6	TRBV15	TGTGCCACCAGACCACAGGGGGCTCAGAATTCACCCCTCCACTTT	CATRPQGAQNSPLHF
.	.	TRBJ2-7	TRBV7-9	TGTGCCAGCAGCTTAACTAGCTACGAGCAGTACTTC	CASSLTSYEQYF
.	TRBD2	TRBJ2-3	TRBV19	TGTGCCAGTAGTATGGATCTAGCGGGGGGGCTAGCCACAGATACGCAGTATTTT	CASSMDLAGGLATDTQYF
.	.	TRBJ1-2	TRBV19	TGTGCCAGTTCAGACAGGCCGAACTATGGCTACACCTTC	CASSDRPNYGYTF
once	.	TRBJ1-2	TRBV30	TGTGCCTGGAGTGTACTTGGGCAGAGGGGTCATGGCTACACCTTC	CAWSVLGQRGHGYTF
.	TRBD2	TRBJ2-5	TRBV5-1	TGCGCCAGCATGGCGAGTCGCGGGACTAGCGGGGTGGAGACCCAGTACTTC	CASMASRGTSGVETQYF
.	.	TRBJ1-4	TRBV5-1	TGCGCCAGCAGCTTGGGACAGGTTTCAGCTGAAAAACTGTTTTTT	CASSLGQVSAEKLFF
.	.	TRBJ1-2	TRBV21-1	TGTGCCAGCAGGGGGAGTAACAGGGCATATGGCTACACCTTC	CASRGSNRAYGYTF
.	TRBD1	TRBJ1-6	TRBV7-2	TGTGCCAGCAGCTTTTCCTCAGGGGGCGGTAATTCACCCCTCCACTTT	CASSFSSGGGNSPLHF